Listed below are T cell receptor beta chains from one sample, sequenced in a study of blood T cell repertoires in COVID-19. Only in-frame clones appear in the TCRdb table, and some are missing; sequencing was by immunoSEQ multiplex PCR. The repertoire holds around 86,000 clones, with 75% to 90% as singletons. What was sequenced was peripheral blood. The receptors here all came from a man older than 75 with acute or convalescent COVID-19. Each CDR3 is given with its conserved first and last residue. Each record gives: V gene, D gene, clone size, J gene, CDR3 protein, CDR3 DNA. A D gene is named only where the DNA matches it firmly. Clone size is given for some rows only: seen once, a few or many times, or a class if the clone is expanded.

v_gene: TRBV14; d_gene: .; abundance: .; j_gene: TRBJ1-1; CDR3aa: CASTRGGTGRGTEAFF; CDR3nt: TGTGCCAGCACCCGAGGAGGGACTGGCCGCGGCACTGAAGCTTTCTTT
v_gene: TRBV7-2; d_gene: TRBD2; abundance: .; j_gene: TRBJ2-1; CDR3aa: CASSLGTAGGSYNEQFF; CDR3nt: TGTGCCAGCAGCTTAGGGACGGCGGGAGGGTCCTACAATGAGCAGTTCTTC
v_gene: TRBV4-3; d_gene: TRBD1; abundance: .; j_gene: TRBJ1-6; CDR3aa: CASSPGTESSPLHF; CDR3nt: TGCGCCAGCAGCCCCGGGACAGAAAGTTCACCCCTCCACTTT
v_gene: TRBV30; d_gene: TRBD1; abundance: .; j_gene: TRBJ1-2; CDR3aa: CAWSEDRAYGYTF; CDR3nt: TGTGCCTGGAGTGAGGACAGGGCGTATGGCTACACCTTC
v_gene: TRBV3-1/TRBV3-2; d_gene: TRBD1; abundance: .; j_gene: TRBJ1-6; CDR3aa: CASSQDGQASSPLHF; CDR3nt: TGTGCCAGCAGCCAAGATGGACAGGCAAGCTCACCCCTCCACTTT
v_gene: TRBV5-1; d_gene: TRBD1; abundance: .; j_gene: TRBJ1-4; CDR3aa: CASSATGDGLFF; CDR3nt: TGCGCCAGCAGCGCAACAGGGGATGGACTGTTTTTT
v_gene: TRBV5-1; d_gene: .; abundance: .; j_gene: TRBJ2-7; CDR3aa: CASSISGGSYEQYF; CDR3nt: TGCGCCAGCAGCATTAGCGGCGGCTCCTACGAGCAGTACTTC
v_gene: TRBV28; d_gene: TRBD2; abundance: .; j_gene: TRBJ2-1; CDR3aa: CAIAGGSSGNEQFF; CDR3nt: TGTGCCATAGCGGGAGGATCTTCGGGAAATGAGCAGTTCTTC
v_gene: TRBV27; d_gene: .; abundance: .; j_gene: TRBJ1-2; CDR3aa: CASSFNRGGYGYTF; CDR3nt: TGTGCCAGCAGTTTTAACAGAGGAGGATATGGCTACACCTTC
v_gene: TRBV5-1; d_gene: .; abundance: .; j_gene: TRBJ2-7; CDR3aa: CASSLETGPYEQYF; CDR3nt: TGCGCCAGCAGCTTGGAGACAGGCCCCTACGAGCAGTACTTC
v_gene: TRBV5-4; d_gene: .; abundance: .; j_gene: TRBJ1-2; CDR3aa: CASSFVGSGGSYTF; CDR3nt: TGTGCCAGCAGCTTCGTCGGGTCTGGAGGGAGCTACACCTTC
v_gene: TRBV5-1; d_gene: .; abundance: .; j_gene: TRBJ2-2; CDR3aa: CASSRMRAPGTGELFF; CDR3nt: TGCGCCAGCAGCCGGATGAGGGCCCCGGGCACCGGGGAGCTGTTTTTT
v_gene: TRBV9; d_gene: .; abundance: .; j_gene: TRBJ1-4; CDR3aa: CASSVGTAATNEKLFF; CDR3nt: TGTGCCAGCAGCGTAGGTACAGCTGCAACTAATGAAAAACTGTTTTTT
v_gene: TRBV10-3; d_gene: TRBD2; abundance: .; j_gene: TRBJ2-1; CDR3aa: CAIGGTSGFSSYNEQFF; CDR3nt: TGTGCCATTGGGGGGACTAGCGGGTTCAGCTCCTACAATGAGCAGTTCTTC
v_gene: TRBV12-3/TRBV12-4; d_gene: .; abundance: once; j_gene: TRBJ2-1; CDR3aa: CASTQVPVDEQFF; CDR3nt: TGTGCCAGCACCCAAGTCCCGGTTGATGAGCAGTTCTTC
v_gene: TRBV19; d_gene: TRBD2; abundance: .; j_gene: TRBJ2-2; CDR3aa: CASSMGPSGRAGELFF; CDR3nt: TGTGCCAGTAGTATGGGGCCTAGCGGGAGGGCCGGGGAGCTGTTTTTT
v_gene: TRBV3-1/TRBV3-2; d_gene: TRBD1; abundance: .; j_gene: TRBJ1-2; CDR3aa: CASSQDLTGQGIYGYTF; CDR3nt: TGTGCCAGCAGCCAAGATCTTACGGGACAGGGGATCTATGGCTACACCTTC
v_gene: TRBV9; d_gene: .; abundance: .; j_gene: TRBJ1-2; CDR3aa: CASSAGGTANYGYTF; CDR3nt: TGTGCCAGCAGCGCGGGCGGGACGGCTAACTATGGCTACACCTTC
v_gene: TRBV7-2; d_gene: .; abundance: .; j_gene: TRBJ1-6; CDR3aa: CASSLVRDTRSPLHF; CDR3nt: TGTGCCAGCAGCTTAGTGAGGGACACGCGATCACCCCTCCACTTT
v_gene: TRBV4-1; d_gene: TRBD1; abundance: .; j_gene: TRBJ1-3; CDR3aa: CASSQDRGPSYLNSGNTIYF; CDR3nt: TGCGCCAGCAGCCAAGATAGGGGGCCGAGCTACCTTAACTCTGGAAACACCATATATTTT
v_gene: TRBV29-1; d_gene: .; abundance: .; j_gene: TRBJ1-6; CDR3aa: CSAEELDSPLHF; CDR3nt: TGCAGCGCGGAGGAGCTGGATTCACCCCTCCACTTT
v_gene: TRBV28; d_gene: .; abundance: .; j_gene: TRBJ1-2; CDR3aa: CASSWPPAGYGYTF; CDR3nt: TGTGCCAGCAGTTGGCCACCGGCGGGCTATGGCTACACCTTC
v_gene: TRBV28; d_gene: TRBD2; abundance: .; j_gene: TRBJ2-3; CDR3aa: CASSLGTSGTPDTQYF; CDR3nt: TGTGCCAGCAGTTTAGGGACTAGCGGTACCCCGGATACGCAGTATTTT
v_gene: TRBV30; d_gene: .; abundance: .; j_gene: TRBJ2-3; CDR3aa: CAWSVWRGQGSTDTQYF; CDR3nt: TGTGCCTGGAGTGTATGGCGCGGTCAGGGAAGCACAGATACGCAGTATTTT
v_gene: TRBV6-2/TRBV6-3; d_gene: .; abundance: .; j_gene: TRBJ2-2; CDR3aa: CASSYLGGNTGELFF; CDR3nt: TGTGCCAGCAGTTACCTGGGGGGGAACACCGGGGAGCTGTTTTTT
v_gene: TRBV6-4; d_gene: .; abundance: .; j_gene: TRBJ2-2; CDR3aa: CASSDSGFTGELFF; CDR3nt: TGTGCCAGCAGTGACTCCGGGTTCACCGGGGAGCTGTTTTTT
v_gene: TRBV4-3; d_gene: .; abundance: .; j_gene: TRBJ2-7; CDR3aa: CASSQVFRGEQYF; CDR3nt: TGCGCCAGCAGCCAAGTTTTTAGGGGCGAGCAGTACTTC
v_gene: TRBV6-2/TRBV6-3; d_gene: .; abundance: .; j_gene: TRBJ1-5; CDR3aa: CASSFTAGDSNQPQHF; CDR3nt: TGTGCCAGCAGTTTTACCGCAGGGGATAGCAATCAGCCCCAGCATTTT
v_gene: TRBV6-6; d_gene: .; abundance: .; j_gene: TRBJ1-1; CDR3aa: CASSSQGTLNTEAFF; CDR3nt: TGTGCCAGCAGTTCCCAGGGGACGTTGAACACTGAAGCTTTCTTT
v_gene: TRBV6-5; d_gene: TRBD2; abundance: .; j_gene: TRBJ2-1; CDR3aa: CASSSRTSGALGQFF; CDR3nt: TGTGCCAGCAGTTCCCGGACTAGCGGGGCCCTAGGGCAGTTCTTC
v_gene: TRBV3-1/TRBV3-2; d_gene: TRBD2; abundance: .; j_gene: TRBJ2-3; CDR3aa: CASSQVGHSGRPLTDTQYF; CDR3nt: TGTGCCAGCAGCCAAGTAGGGCATAGCGGGAGGCCGCTCACAGATACGCAGTATTTT